These T cell receptor beta chains were read from a single sample in a study of PD-L1 blockade in urothelial cancer. TCRdb keeps only in-frame clones here, not all; method: immunoSEQ multiplex PCR. The data contain about 43,000 clones, roughly 80% of them seen just once; the ten biggest clones take up over 12%. Source: PBMCs, taken around atezolizumab (anti-PD-L1) treatment. These receptors all come from a man aged 55 to 70 with urothelial cancer. CDR3s include the opening cysteine and the closing phenylalanine or tryptophan. A D gene is named only where the DNA matches it firmly. Size is stated for part of the rows, as once, few or many counts, or as a class when the clone is expanded.

>TRBV15|TRBJ2-5|-|15|TRBD1
TGTGCCACCAGCAGAGATGGGCAGGGGGCTGAGACCCAGTACTTC
CATSRDGQGAETQYF
>TRBV5-8|TRBJ2-3|-|15|TRBD1
TGTGCCAGCAGCTACAGGGGAAGGGGGCCAGATACGCAGTATTTT
CASSYRGRGPDTQYF
>TRBV28|TRBJ2-3|-|14|TRBD2
TGTGCCAGCCAAACTAGCGGTAGCACAGATACGCAGTATTTT
CASQTSGSTDTQYF
>TRBV5-1|TRBJ1-6|-|15|-
TGCGCCAGCAGCTCACTTGACAGCCGCAATTCACCCCTCCACTTT
CASSSLDSRNSPLHF
>TRBV7-9|TRBJ2-7|-|17|TRBD2
TGTGCCAGCAGCTTGGCTAGCGGGGGGCCCCGCTCCTACGAGCAGTACTTC
CASSLASGGPRSYEQYF
>TRBV19|TRBJ1-6|-|16|-
TGTGCCAGTAGTATACCCCACGGACAGTATAATTCACCCCTCCACTTT
CASSIPHGQYNSPLHF
>TRBV5-1|TRBJ1-5|-|14|TRBD1
TGCGCCAGCAGCTCCGAAGGGGGCGGTCAGCCCCAGCATTTT
CASSSEGGGQPQHF
>TRBV4-1|TRBJ2-7|-|14|TRBD2
TGCGCCAGCAGCCACGGACTAGCGGTCTACGAGCAGTACTTC
CASSHGLAVYEQYF
>TRBV5-1|TRBJ2-6|few|17|-
TGCGCCAGCAGCGGGGGACTGGATGACTCTGGGGCCAACGTCCTGACTTTC
CASSGGLDDSGANVLTF
>TRBV5-4|TRBJ1-6|-|16|-
TGTGCCAGCAGCTTGAAAAGGGGGAGACTCAATTCACCCCTCCACTTT
CASSLKRGRLNSPLHF
>TRBV30|TRBJ1-6|-|12|TRBD1
TGTGCCTGGAGTGTGACAGGGGAGCCCCTCCACTTT
CAWSVTGEPLHF
>TRBV5-1|TRBJ2-7|-|17|-
TGCGCCAGCAGCTTGAGCGGACCTCCTAGCCCATCCTACGAGCAGTACTTC
CASSLSGPPSPSYEQYF
>TRBV2|TRBJ2-2|-|15|TRBD1
TGTGCCAGCAGTAGACAGGGACCCTACGCCGGGGAGCTGTTTTTT
CASSRQGPYAGELFF
>TRBV27|TRBJ1-5|few|14|-
TGTGCCAGCAGTTTGCAGGGGTGGAGCCAGCCCCAGCATTTT
CASSLQGWSQPQHF
>TRBV9|TRBJ2-5|-|14|-
TGTGCCAGCAGCGTAGCTGTTGGGGGGGAGACCCAGTACTTC
CASSVAVGGETQYF
>TRBV5-1|TRBJ1-4|-|15|TRBD1
TGCGCCAGCAGCCCGGGACAGGGGAGAGAAGAAAAACTGTTTTTT
CASSPGQGREEKLFF
>TRBV28|TRBJ1-1|-|14|-
TGTGCCAGCATAGCGGCAGGGATGAACACTGAAGCTTTCTTT
CASIAAGMNTEAFF
>TRBV4-2|TRBJ1-2|-|18|TRBD1
TGTGCCAGCAGCCAAGATGGCAGGGGGCCGTTTGATAACTATGGCTACACCTTC
CASSQDGRGPFDNYGYTF
>TRBV11-1|TRBJ2-7|-|14|-
TGTGCCAGCAGCTTAGGTGGAGTAGCCTACGAGCAGTACTTC
CASSLGGVAYEQYF
>TRBV29-1|TRBJ2-7|-|17|TRBD1
TGCAGCGTTGAAGATTGGGCGACAGGGCTCGGGGCCTACGAGCAGTACTTC
CSVEDWATGLGAYEQYF
>TRBV5-1|TRBJ1-3|medium-sized|16|-
TGCGCCAGCAGCTTGAGTAGGGGCCTCTCTGGAAACACCATATATTTT
CASSLSRGLSGNTIYF
>TRBV15|TRBJ2-2|-|17|-
TGTGCCACCAGCAGAGACCCAGGGTTCGGCTTCGCCGGGGAGCTGTTTTTT
CATSRDPGFGFAGELFF
>TRBV6-5|TRBJ2-2|-|15|TRBD2
TGTGCCAGCGGAAAAGCGGGGGGTATATCCGGGGAGCTGTTTTTT
CASGKAGGISGELFF
>TRBV28|TRBJ1-5|once|15|-
TGTGCCAGCAGTTCGCCCAAAGGGGGCAATCAGCCCCAGCATTTT
CASSSPKGGNQPQHF
>TRBV7-9|TRBJ1-4|-|16|-
TGTGCCAGCAGCCGCGGGGGCGCAGCCTCTAATGAAAAACTGTTTTTT
CASSRGGAASNEKLFF
>TRBV5-1|TRBJ2-7|-|15|TRBD2
TGCGCCAGCAGCTTGGAAGGACTAGCATACGACGAGCAGTACTTC
CASSLEGLAYDEQYF
>TRBV18|TRBJ2-5|-|16|TRBD1
TGTGCCAGCTCACCGGGGGCCGAGACAGGGGAGGAGACCCAGTACTTC
CASSPGAETGEETQYF
>TRBV7-3|TRBJ2-1|-|16|TRBD2
TGTGCCAGCAGTTCAAACCGAGCGGGGCCCCACAATGAGCAGTTCTTC
CASSSNRAGPHNEQFF
>TRBV9|TRBJ2-1|few|16|TRBD2
TGTGCCAGCAGCGTAGGTAGCGGGGGTTCCTACAATGAGCAGTTCTTC
CASSVGSGGSYNEQFF
>TRBV2|TRBJ1-3|-|14|TRBD1
TGTGCCAGCAGCCCCGGGACAGGGGGAAACACCATATATTTT
CASSPGTGGNTIYF
>TRBV5-1|TRBJ1-6|-|15|-
TGCGCCAGCAGCTTAGGCAGGGCGAATAATTCACCCCTCCACTTT
CASSLGRANNSPLHF
>TRBV18|TRBJ2-7|-|16|TRBD1
TGTGCCAGCTCACCACCCGTACAGGGGCCTTCCTACGAGCAGTACTTC
CASSPPVQGPSYEQYF
>TRBV9|TRBJ2-3|-|16|TRBD2
TGTGCCAGCACCCATAATAGCGGGGGGGCCTCAGATACGCAGTATTTT
CASTHNSGGASDTQYF
>TRBV15|TRBJ1-2|-|15|TRBD1
TGTGCCACCAGCGCCCGGGACAGGGAAGACTATGGCTACACCTTC
CATSARDREDYGYTF
>TRBV5-1|TRBJ2-7|-|12|TRBD1
TGCGCCAGCAGACTAACAGGGGACGAGCAGTACTTC
CASRLTGDEQYF
>TRBV29-1|TRBJ2-2|-|13|-
TGCAGCGTTGAACCCTCTAGGGGCGGGGAGCTGTTTTTT
CSVEPSRGGELFF
>TRBV5-1|TRBJ1-4|once|15|-
TGCGCCAGCAGCTTGGAAGTACGTGGCAGAGAAAAACTGTTTTTT
CASSLEVRGREKLFF
>TRBV19|TRBJ2-1|-|15|TRBD1
TGTGCCAGTAGTTTCACAGGGGGCCCCTACAATGAGCAGTTCTTC
CASSFTGGPYNEQFF
>TRBV5-4|TRBJ2-5|-|16|-
TGTGCCAGCAGTCATCTTCGGAAGGACACCCAAGAGACCCAGTACTTC
CASSHLRKDTQETQYF
>TRBV19|TRBJ2-1|-|13|-
TGTGCCAGTAGCCTGGACAGTTTCAATGAGCAGTTCTTC
CASSLDSFNEQFF
>TRBV5-1|TRBJ2-3|-|15|TRBD1
TGCGCCAGCAGCTTAGGGGGCTACACTGAAGATACGCAGTATTTT
CASSLGGYTEDTQYF
>TRBV6-5|TRBJ2-3|-|14|-
TGTGCCAGCAGTTCGTTGGCTAGCACAGATACGCAGTATTTT
CASSSLASTDTQYF
>TRBV6-5|TRBJ2-4|-|13|-
TGTGCCAGCTTCGAGACAAAGAAAAACATTCAGTACTTC
CASFETKKNIQYF
>TRBV7-8|TRBJ1-6|-|18|-
TGTGCCAGCAGCTTACGGGCGGTCGGGAGCTCCTATAATTCACCCCTCCACTTT
CASSLRAVGSSYNSPLHF
>TRBV7-2|TRBJ2-7|-|12|-
TGTGCCAGCAGCTTTAGGGGGGGGCCTTGGTACTTC
CASSFRGGPWYF
>TRBV30|TRBJ1-6|large|14|TRBD1
TGTGCCTGGAGTGTAGGGACAGAGAATTCACCCCTCCACTTT
CAWSVGTENSPLHF
>TRBV30|TRBJ1-5|once|13|-
TGTGCCTGGACCACACCCTCAGGGCAGCCCCAGCATTTT
CAWTTPSGQPQHF
>TRBV5-6|TRBJ1-2|-|13|-
TGTGCCAGCAGCTCTGACGGAGGCTATGGCTACACCTTC
CASSSDGGYGYTF
>TRBV7-9|TRBJ2-3|-|17|TRBD1
TGTGCCAGCAGCCCCCGTCGGGACAGGGGAGCCACAGATACGCAGTATTTT
CASSPRRDRGATDTQYF
>TRBV2|TRBJ1-2|-|15|TRBD1
TGTGCCAGCTCCTTAGGGCAGGGGGTCGTCTATGGCTACACCTTC
CASSLGQGVVYGYTF
>TRBV10-2|TRBJ1-5|-|12|-
TGCGCCAGCAGTGGGACAGACCAGCCCCAGCATTTT
CASSGTDQPQHF
>TRBV2|TRBJ1-1|once|14|-
TGTGCCAGCAGCGAGTGGGCAGGGGACACTGAAGCTTTCTTT
CASSEWAGDTEAFF
>TRBV28|TRBJ1-6|-|16|-
TGTGCCAGCACACCCACGGGGAGGCAGGGAGGATCACCCCTCCACTTT
CASTPTGRQGGSPLHF
>TRBV5-1|TRBJ2-6|-|15|-
TGCGCCAGCAGCACCGAGGGTGATGGGGCCAACGTCCTGACTTTC
CASSTEGDGANVLTF